Each of the 29 T cell receptor beta chains below was sequenced from the same sample in a study of blood T cell repertoires in COVID-19. The protocol was immunoSEQ multiplex PCR, while the TCRdb copy is restricted to in-frame clones and leaves out a portion. The sample lists 200,000 to 250,000 clones, 90% to 95% occurring once. Material for sequencing was peripheral blood. These TCRs come from a young man with acute or convalescent COVID-19.

This clone was seen only a few times. V gene TRBV28 combines with J gene TRBJ1-5; TRBD1 matches 11 bases. CDR3 size: 14 residues. V shed 6 bases, J shed 5 bases, and the junction held 3 bases outside the gene matches. CDR1 and CDR2 from the germline V gene are MDHEN and SYDVKM. CDR3 coding DNA: TGTGCCAGCAGATGGGACAGGGGGTATCAGCCCCAGCATTTT. This gives the protein CASRWDRGYQPQHF.

This chain links TRBV12-3 or TRBV12-4 with TRBJ1-1; D is unresolved. V was clipped by 6 bases and J by 5 bases, with 10 bases between them. The CDR3 covers 12 residues. The CDR3 region is CASSYGLTEAFF. The CDR3 nucleotides read TGTGCCAGCAGCTACGGGTTGACTGAAGCTTTCTTT.

This chain joins TRBV9 and TRBJ1-1; D is perhaps TRBD1 (6 bases). V was trimmed by 0 bases and J by 3 bases, leaving 12 bases between them. The germline CDR1 and CDR2 sequences are SGDLS and YYNGEE. This CDR3 is built from 15 residues. The CDR3 reads CASSVDSQGYTEAFF. The CDR3 DNA is TGTGCCAGCAGCGTAGATAGTCAGGGGTACACTGAAGCTTTCTTT.

The V call is TRBV3-1 (or the pseudogene TRBV3-2), the J call TRBJ1-5, with D hard to call. The CDR3 contains 12 residues. V gave up 8 bases and J gave up 6 bases, with 11 bases separating them. Germline lookup yields CDR1 LGHDT and CDR2 YNNKEL (reference sequence). DNA for the CDR3: TGTGCCAGCGGCCTGAGTGGTCAGCCCCAGCATTTT. Its protein product is CASGLSGQPQHF.

The V and J genes are TRBV7-3 and TRBJ2-7; possibly TRBD1 for D (6 bases). This CDR3 spans 13 amino acids. Trimming shortened V by 4 bases and J by 6 bases, and 13 bases separated the two germline ends. Germline values: CDR1 SGHTA, CDR2 FQGTGA. CDR3 amino acids: CASSSDSYREQYF. Written as DNA, the CDR3 is TGTGCCAGCAGCTCGGACAGTTATCGCGAGCAGTACTTC. The full variable domain, with the rest looked up from reference TRBV7-3 and TRBJ2-7, is GAGVSQTPSNKVTEKGKYVELRCDPISGHTALYWYRQSLGQGPEFLIYFQGTGAADDSGLPNDRFFAVRPEGSVSTLKIQRTERGDSAVYLCASSSDSYREQYFGPGTRLTVT.

The rearrangement uses TRBV14 and TRBJ2-7; 8 bases are shared with TRBD2. This CDR3 is built from 17 residues. V trimming: 4 bases; J trimming: 4 bases; junction bases outside the gene matches: 15. The germline V gene has CDR1 SGHDN and CDR2 FVKESK. The chain's CDR3 is CASSLGGGPRKAYEQYF. DNA of the CDR3: TGTGCCAGCAGCCTCGGGGGGGGCCCACGGAAAGCATACGAGCAGTACTTC. Using reference TRBV14 and TRBJ2-7 for the parts outside the CDR3, the full variable domain is EAGVTQFPSHSVIEKGQTVTLRCDPISGHDNLYWYRRVMGKEIKFLLHFVKESKQDESGMPNNRFLAERTGGTYSTLKVQPAELEDSGVYFCASSLGGGPRKAYEQYFGPGTRLTVT.

The chain combines TRBV28 with TRBJ2-7; D gene uncertain. Germline V gene lookup returns CDR1 MDHEN and CDR2 SYDVKM. The CDR3 is 14 amino acids. V was pared by 3 bases and J by 2 bases, with 11 bases between. For the CDR3, the DNA is TGTGCCAGCAGTTTCCCCGGTCAAACCTACGAGCAGTACTTC. This translates into CASSFPGQTYEQYF.

The chain joins TRBV5-1 to TRBJ2-5, with D perhaps TRBD2 (7 bases). The CDR3 totals 14 residues. CDR1 and CDR2 from the germline V gene are SGHRS and YFSETQ. The V and J ends lost 4 bases and 5 bases respectively, with 15 bases between them. CDR3 region: CASSRGGASETQYF. CDR3 bases: TGCGCCAGCAGCAGGGGGGGGGCGTCCGAGACCCAGTACTTC.

This chain links TRBV5-1 with TRBJ1-2, with 8 bases matching TRBD1. There are 14 residues in the CDR3. The V gene's germline CDR1 is SGHRS and CDR2 YFSETQ. With V trimmed by 2 bases and J by 8 bases, 8 bases remained unmatched. The CDR3 region is CASSFGQGNRGYTF. CDR3 DNA sequence: TGCGCCAGCAGCTTCGGACAGGGCAACCGGGGCTACACCTTC.

The chain has TRBV5-1 and TRBJ1-3; perhaps TRBD1 as D (5 bases). CDR3 length: 16 residues. The V and J ends lost 0 bases and 1 base respectively, with 11 bases between them. Germline CDR1 reads SGHRS; CDR2 reads YFSETQ. The DNA of the CDR3 is TGCGCCAGCAGCTTGGGTGCAGGGCTATCTGGAAACACCATATATTTT. It is translated as CASSLGAGLSGNTIYF.

The chain links TRBV7-3 to TRBJ1-2; D gene unclear. The CDR3 is made up of 12 amino acids. In germline, CDR1 is SGHTA, CDR2 FQGTGA. Deletions cut 2 bases from V and 4 bases from J, with 5 bases between. The CDR3 region is CASSLSCYGYTF. The DNA of the CDR3 is TGTGCCAGCAGCTTATCTTGCTATGGCTACACCTTC.

The chain recombines TRBV9 with TRBJ1-5, with a possible D match to TRBD1 (6 bases). In germline, CDR1 is SGDLS, CDR2 YYNGEE. The CDR3 has 15 amino acids. V was trimmed by 0 bases and J by 1 base, leaving 8 bases between them. Written as DNA, the CDR3 is TGTGCCAGCAGCGTAGATGGACAGAGCAATCAGCCCCAGCATTTT. It translates to CASSVDGQSNQPQHF.

The rearrangement links TRBV28 to TRBJ1-6; TRBD1 agrees at 8 bases. V was clipped by 5 bases and J by 10 bases; unmatched bases: 10. CDR1 and CDR2 from the germline V gene are MDHEN and SYDVKM. The CDR3 extends over 15 amino acids. In nucleotides, the CDR3 is TGTGCCAGCAGTCCTGCCGGGACAGGTTACTCACCCCTCCACTTT. Its protein is CASSPAGTGYSPLHF.

The rearrangement uses TRBV30 and TRBJ1-5; no clear D gene. The CDR3 consists of 14 residues. Trimming took 4 bases from V and 4 from J, leaving 14 bases between them. Per the germline V gene, CDR1 is GTSNPN and CDR2 is SVGIG (reference sequence). The CDR3 DNA reads TGTGCCTGGATGGAGGGCGTGGGGAATCAGCCCCAGCATTTT. As protein: CAWMEGVGNQPQHF.

CDR3: CASSSTGSTYNEQFF. The CDR3 coding sequence is TGTGCCAGCAGCTCTACGGGGTCGACCTACAATGAGCAGTTCTTC. This chain uses TRBV7-9 with TRBJ2-1; possibly TRBD2 for D (5 bases). The CDR3 spans 15 residues. CDR1 is SEHNR and CDR2 is FQNEAQ in the germline V gene (reference sequence). Trimming removed 4 bases at V and 2 bases at J, with 12 bases between.

The CDR3 DNA follows: TGCGCCAGCAGCTTGGTACTAGCGGGGGGTACTCGGGAGACCCAGTACTTC. It translates to CASSLVLAGGTRETQYF. The chain recombines TRBV5-1 with TRBJ2-5, with 12 bases that match TRBD2. V lost 0 bases, J lost 5 bases, and 8 bases stayed unmatched. Germline V gives CDR1 SGHRS, CDR2 YFSETQ. This CDR3 has 17 residues.

This sequence joins TRBV19 and TRBJ1-2; 8 nucleotides match TRBD1. The V gene's germline CDR1 is LNHDA and CDR2 SQIVND (reference sequence). J gave up 8 bases and V 3 bases, and 8 bases lay outside the gene matches. The CDR3 runs to 14 residues. The CDR3 region is CASSIATGGRGYTF. The CDR3 nucleotides read TGTGCCAGTAGTATTGCCACAGGGGGGAGAGGCTACACCTTC.

The chain combines TRBV27 with TRBJ1-1; no definite D call. This CDR3 region has 14 residues. V was shortened by 3 bases and J by 2 bases, with 10 bases between the two germline ends. Germline-derived CDR1 and CDR2 are MNHEY and SMNVEV (reference sequence). CDR3 coding DNA: TGTGCCAGCAGTTTGGCTAGAGCCAACACTGAAGCTTTCTTT. This sequence encodes CASSLARANTEAFF.

The chain carries TRBV18 and TRBJ1-3; D uncertain. V was pared by 9 bases and J by 1 base, with 7 bases between. The CDR3 consists of 12 residues. From germline, CDR1 is KGHSH and CDR2 LQKENI. The CDR3 DNA follows: TGTGCCAGTCGGGGTTCTGGAAACACCATATATTTT. Translated, it gives CASRGSGNTIYF. Looking up the rest from reference TRBV18 and TRBJ1-3 gives the full variable domain: NAGVMQNPRHLVRRRGQEARLRCSPMKGHSHVYWYRQLPEEGLKFMVYLQKENIIDESGMPKERFSAEFPKEGPSILRIQQVVRGDSAAYFCASRGSGNTIYFGEGSWLTVV.

The V and J genes are TRBV28 and TRBJ1-2; D uncertain. V gave up 5 bases and J gave up 1 base, with 14 bases separating them. The CDR3 has 15 amino acids. Germline V gene lookup returns CDR1 MDHEN and CDR2 SYDVKM. CDR3 DNA: TGTGCCAGCAGTACCCCCGCGGGTGGTAACTATGGCTACACCTTC. Protein sequence: CASSTPAGGNYGYTF.

The chain recombines TRBV3-1 (or the pseudogene TRBV3-2) with TRBJ1-1, with 8 bases identical to TRBD1. The junction had 17 bases not matched to a gene; V was cut back by 7 bases and J by 4 bases. The CDR3 consists of 17 residues. Germline CDR1 LGHDT, CDR2 YNNKEL (reference sequence). The CDR3 DNA follows: TGTGCCAGCAACACACTAGACAGGGGCGCGTTGAGCACTGAAGCTTTCTTT. This codes for CASNTLDRGALSTEAFF.

The V call is TRBV29-1, the J call TRBJ1-5, with D unclear. CDR1 and CDR2 (germline): SQVTM, ANQGSEA. V lost 5 bases to trimming and J lost 2 bases, with 7 bases between them. This CDR3 region has 12 residues. Here the CDR3 DNA reads TGCAGCGTTCGAGAGGGCAATCAGCCCCAGCATTTT. Its translation is CSVREGNQPQHF.

The rearrangement uses TRBV2 and TRBJ1-1; 7 nucleotides line up with TRBD1. The CDR3 extends over 14 amino acids. CDR1 and CDR2 (germline): SNHLY, FYNNEI. The V and J ends lost 5 bases and 4 bases, in that order; junction bases with no gene match: 7. CDR3 bases: TGTGCCAGCAGTCGAACCCCAGGGGGCACTGAAGCTTTCTTT. The encoded protein is CASSRTPGGTEAFF.

The rearrangement links TRBV5-6 to TRBJ1-1; D is unclear. In germline, CDR1 is SGHDT, CDR2 YYEEEE. The CDR3 totals 13 residues. The V end lost 1 base, the J end lost 6 bases, and 10 bases lay between the germline ends. CDR3 region: CASSLLVEAEAFF. The CDR3 DNA is TGTGCCAGCAGCTTGTTAGTGGAGGCTGAAGCTTTCTTT.

V usage is TRBV19 and J usage is TRBJ2-1; 7 nucleotides line up with TRBD2. This CDR3 region has 13 residues. J was trimmed by 9 bases and V by 6 bases; bases with no gene match: 8. The germline gives CDR1 LNHDA, CDR2 SQIVND (reference sequence). The CDR3 DNA follows: TGTGCCAGTAGCCTGGCTTGGGAGGGTGAGCAGTTCTTC. Translated: CASSLAWEGEQFF.

The chain joins TRBV10-3 to TRBJ1-3; TRBD1 is a possible D gene (6 bases). The V end lost 3 bases, the J end lost 9 bases, and 15 bases lay between the germline ends. The CDR3 has 14 amino acids. The germline gives CDR1 ENHRY, CDR2 SYGVKD. The CDR3 sequence: CAISETGTGPTIYF. In DNA form, the CDR3 reads TGTGCCATCAGTGAAACAGGGACCGGACCCACCATATATTTT.

On this clone itself: One end of the junction does not line up with germline, which may come from a read error. The chain recombines TRBV28 with TRBJ2-2, with D hard to call. Germline assignment: CDR1 MDHEN and CDR2 SYDVKM. The CDR3 loop spans 12 amino acids. CDR3 protein: CASRLSTGELFF. DNA of the CDR3: TGTGCCAGCAGATTATCGACCGGGGAGCTGTTTTTT.

The chain joins TRBV18 to TRBJ1-2; no clear D. CDR1 and CDR2 from the germline V gene are KGHSH and LQKENI. CDR3 length equals 15 residues. The germline V and J ends were trimmed by 6 bases and 1 base, with 15 bases remaining between them. CDR3 amino acids: CASSSAPEGNYGYTF. CDR3 nucleotide sequence: TGTGCCAGCTCCTCGGCTCCCGAGGGTAACTATGGCTACACCTTC.

The V call is TRBV14, the J call TRBJ2-2; 14 positions match TRBD2. The ends lost 1 base at V and 7 bases at J; junction bases unmatched: 8. The CDR3 consists of 18 residues. CDR1 is SGHDN, CDR2 FVKESK, per germline. The chain's CDR3 is CASSQARTSGRWSGELFF. In DNA form, the CDR3 reads TGTGCCAGCAGCCAAGCCCGGACTAGCGGGAGGTGGAGCGGGGAGCTGTTTTTT.